This entry is about one TCR beta chain. Its cognate antigen has yet to be identified. Per-base qualities were not stored, and no clone one base away is much larger. V is shortened by 10 bases, J by 10 bases, and the region joining them spans 20 bases. Inclusive of the bounding cysteine and phenylalanine, the CDR3 is 13 residues long. Just CDR3 DNA is preserved here, 39 bases in frame from base 1. CDR1 and CDR2, looked up from the germline V gene (reference sequence), are LNHDA and SQIVND. The source of the sample is a study of blood T cells in healthy people across ages (dated by TCRdb to about 2015). About the study as a whole: Template switching captured roughly one uniquely barcoded TCR beta cDNA molecule per two T cells in model experiments. Donors of different ages were randomly distributed across sequencing lanes to avoid experimental bias. Using the same blood draw, the study looked at two additional independent replicas of 1 million unique cDNA reads for two donors, one aged 18 to 30 and the other aged 80 or older. Using deep sequencing normalized with unique cDNA molecular identifiers, the study measured how TCR beta repertoire diversity changes with age. The donors were divided into four age groups: young (average around 17 years), middle-aged (about 40), aged (approximately 62) and long-lived (more than 75). The study at large found these results: Estimates of total diversity based on one million sequenced T cells were considered lower bounds and underestimates. As age increased, observed TCR beta diversity per million T cells dropped in a roughly linear way, and a significant reduction was already evident by age 40. Because donor CMV infection status was unknown, age-related changes in expanded clonotypes were potentially confounded. Compared with the aged group, the long-lived group had more naive CD4+ T cells, fewer expanded clones and increased TCR diversity, a pattern suggesting age selection. The percentage of naive T cells measured by flow cytometry correlated strongly with observed TCR beta diversity. Because profiling used bulk unsorted PBMCs, naive and antigen-experienced compartments could not be compared conclusively.

The protocol used for the library was 5' RACE. The sequencer was an Illumina HiSeq 2500. A second PCR of about 7 to 12 cycles was run with a J-beta primer mix and a sample-barcoded 5' primer. A unique molecular identifier was introduced onto each TCR beta cDNA molecule by a template-switch 5' adaptor carrying 12 random nucleotides. At least 2.5 million CDR3-containing paired-end reads were obtained from each sample. The Mint cDNA synthesis kit, primed by a TRBC-specific oligonucleotide, was used to synthesize first-strand cDNA from all RNA. Following uracil-DNA glycosylase treatment, all cDNA underwent a first 18-cycle PCR with the universal primers M1SS and BC2_uni_R. Concerning the study's data processing: Normalization of each sample was performed by random selection of 1 million high-quality reads, each carrying a distinct molecular identifier. Reads sharing molecular identifiers were discarded rather than binned into consensus sequences. MiTCR, with a Q25 quality threshold and the strictest error-elimination algorithm, was used for CDR3 identification, clonotype clustering and error correction. A nonparametric unseen species model with Euler transformation was used to estimate a lower bound on total TCR beta diversity. TCRdb itself trimmed the public reads at Q25 with fastp, ran MiXCR and retained productive beta chains. CDR3 protein duplicates are merged, each entry listing the most common genes and DNA. These V and J calls rely on TCRdb rather than the paper's analysis. The table for this sample lists roughly 800,000 distinct CDR3 sequences; 55% to 70% of them were counted only once. The ten biggest clones cover approximately 21% of the sample.

The donors were about 40 Caucasian individuals from Russia, aged roughly 6 to 90 years, who were systemically healthy. Around 9.9 milliliters of peripheral blood were collected from each donor into EDTA-treated Vacutainer tubes. Ficoll-Paque density-gradient centrifugation was used to isolate PBMCs, with at least 6.5 million per sample. Trizol reagent was used to extract total RNA from the PBMCs, yielding at least 5 micrograms per sample. The percentages of naive CD45RAhigh/CD27high T cells were determined by flow cytometry on a PBMC aliquot from every donor. This sequence originates from a man aged 25-40 years in good health. Sequenced sample: blood. The chain joins TRBV19 to TRBJ2-1, with the D gene tentatively TRBD1 or TRBD2, based on 5 matching bases in each. CDR3 region: CATTSRTSGEQFF. In nucleotide form, the sequence is TGTGCCACCACTAGTAGGACATCGGGAGAGCAGTTCTTC.